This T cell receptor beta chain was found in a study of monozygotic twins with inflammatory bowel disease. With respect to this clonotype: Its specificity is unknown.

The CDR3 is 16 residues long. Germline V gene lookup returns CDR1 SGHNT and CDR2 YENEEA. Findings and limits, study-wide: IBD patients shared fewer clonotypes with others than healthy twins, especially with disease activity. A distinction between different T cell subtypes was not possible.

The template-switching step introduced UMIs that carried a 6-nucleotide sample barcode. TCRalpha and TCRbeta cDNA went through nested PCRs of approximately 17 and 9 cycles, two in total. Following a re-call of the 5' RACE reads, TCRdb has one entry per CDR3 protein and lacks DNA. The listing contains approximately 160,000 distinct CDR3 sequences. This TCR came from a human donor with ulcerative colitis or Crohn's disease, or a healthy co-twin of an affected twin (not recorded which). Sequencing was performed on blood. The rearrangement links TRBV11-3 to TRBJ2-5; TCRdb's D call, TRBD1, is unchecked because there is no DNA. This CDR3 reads CASSSRDRGEQETQYF.